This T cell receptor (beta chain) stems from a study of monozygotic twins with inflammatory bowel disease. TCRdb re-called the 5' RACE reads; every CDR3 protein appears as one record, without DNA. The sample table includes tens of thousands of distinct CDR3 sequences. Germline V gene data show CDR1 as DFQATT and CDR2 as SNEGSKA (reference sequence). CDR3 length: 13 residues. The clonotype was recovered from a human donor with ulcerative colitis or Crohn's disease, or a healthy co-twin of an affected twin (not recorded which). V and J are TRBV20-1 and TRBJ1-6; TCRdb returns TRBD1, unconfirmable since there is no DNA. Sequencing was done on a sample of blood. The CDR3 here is CSATGGTNSPLHF.